This T cell receptor (beta chain) came from a study of cytomegalovirus exposure and HLA in healthy donors. Overall study: In an early release, HLA-typed donors contributed some 82 million unique TCR sequences.

Use of 60 Vbeta and 13 Jbeta primers characterized the PCR. TCRdb's copy holds only in-frame clones and misses some; the assay was immunoSEQ multiplex PCR. The data show 150,000 or so clones, more than 60% seen once. This clone occurred once. Its target is unknown. Points from the study as a whole: A few CMV-associated chains were confirmed in vitro to be specific for CMV antigens. In a later analysis, TCR beta V- and J-gene trimming showed a link to a missense DCLRE1C variant.

Sequencing was performed on PBMCs. The source of this sequence is a female donor in good health and CMV-seronegative.

CDR3 sequence reads: CASSAGTREGTEAFF. CDR3 bases: TGCGCCAGCAGCGCCGGGACACGGGAGGGTACTGAAGCTTTCTTT. The chain joins TRBV5-1 to TRBJ1-1; D might be TRBD1 (6 bases). The CDR3 runs to 15 residues. Deletions cut 4 bases from V and 5 bases from J, with 18 bases between. Germline CDR1 and CDR2: SGHRS and YFSETQ.